This paragraph covers one TCR beta chain sequence. What it binds is unknown. In germline, CDR1 is SEHNR, CDR2 FQNEAQ (reference sequence). V gave up 1 base and J gave up 4 bases, with 9 bases separating them. The CDR3 has 14 residues. The source of the sample is a study of siplizumab effects on memory and regulatory T cells. Study-wide results and caveats: Significantly reduced by siplizumab was the cumulative frequency of alloreactive sequences, namely those traceable to unstimulated CD4+ memory cells. Naive T cells were seen as more diverse than memory cells and as major alloresponse contributors. Suppressive function of proliferating Tregs from siplizumab cultures was not confirmed. The study found that mappable alloreactive CD4+ clones averaged roughly 69% Treg-derived with siplizumab and 25% to 30% in controls.

Clones were sequenced by immunoSEQ multiplex PCR, and TCRdb holds only the in-frame ones, with some missing. The sample carries around 72,000 clones, under 95% recorded once. Sequencing input: CD8+ T cells sorted from blood. This receptor was taken from a human donor in good health. The V gene is TRBV7-9, the J gene TRBJ2-3, with D possibly being TRBD1 (5 bases). In nucleotides, the CDR3 is TGTGCCAGCAGCTTAGTCAGGGAATCAGATACGCAGTATTTT. Its translation: CASSLVRESDTQYF. Combining the CDR3 with reference TRBV7-9 and TRBJ2-3 gives the whole variable domain DTGVSQNPRHKITKRGQNVTFRCDPISEHNRLYWYRQTLGQGPEFLTYFQNEAQLEKSRLLSDRFSAERPKGSFSTLEIQRTEQGDSAMYLCASSLVRESDTQYFGPGTRLTVL.